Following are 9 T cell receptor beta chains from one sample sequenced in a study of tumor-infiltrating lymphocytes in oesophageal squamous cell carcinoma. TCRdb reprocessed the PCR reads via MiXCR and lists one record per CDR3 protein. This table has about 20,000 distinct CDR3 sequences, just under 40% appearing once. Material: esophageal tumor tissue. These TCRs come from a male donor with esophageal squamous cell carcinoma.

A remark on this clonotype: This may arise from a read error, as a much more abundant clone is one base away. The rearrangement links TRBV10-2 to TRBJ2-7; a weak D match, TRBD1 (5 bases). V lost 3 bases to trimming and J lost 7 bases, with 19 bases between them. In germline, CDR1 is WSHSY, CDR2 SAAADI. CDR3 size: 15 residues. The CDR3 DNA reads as TGCGCCAGCAGTGAATCGCAGGGATGGTGCAATGAGCAGTACTTC. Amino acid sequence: CASSESQGWCNEQYF.

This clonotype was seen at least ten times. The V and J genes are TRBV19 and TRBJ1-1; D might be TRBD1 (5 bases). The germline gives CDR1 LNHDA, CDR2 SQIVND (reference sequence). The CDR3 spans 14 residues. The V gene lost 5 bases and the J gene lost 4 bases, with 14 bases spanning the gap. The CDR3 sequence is CASSSHRSATEAFF. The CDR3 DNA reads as TGTGCCAGTAGTTCGCACAGGTCGGCCACTGAAGCTTTCTTT.

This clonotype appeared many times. CDR3 loop: CASGLVPSGLTDTQYF. The CDR3 bases are TGTGCTAGTGGTTTGGTTCCTAGCGGACTCACAGATACGCAGTATTTT. This sequence joins TRBV12-5 and TRBJ2-3, with TRBD2 matching 7 bases. V lost 0 bases to trimming and J lost 2 bases; unmatched junction nucleotides: 5. Germline loops: CDR1 LGHNT, CDR2 FRNRAP. There are 16 residues in the CDR3.

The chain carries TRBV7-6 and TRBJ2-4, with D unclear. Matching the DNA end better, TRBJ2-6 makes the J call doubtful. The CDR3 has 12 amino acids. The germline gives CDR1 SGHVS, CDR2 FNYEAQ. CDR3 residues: CASSLTGNVLTF. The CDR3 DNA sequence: TGTGCCAGCAGCTTAACCGGCAACGTCCTGACTTTC.

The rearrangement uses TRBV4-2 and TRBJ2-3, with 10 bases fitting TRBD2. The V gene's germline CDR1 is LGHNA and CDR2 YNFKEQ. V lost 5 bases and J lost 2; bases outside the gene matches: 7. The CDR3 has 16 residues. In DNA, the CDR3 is TGTGCCAGCAGCTCGAGGACTAGCGGAATCACAGATACGCAGTATTTT. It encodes CASSSRTSGITDTQYF.

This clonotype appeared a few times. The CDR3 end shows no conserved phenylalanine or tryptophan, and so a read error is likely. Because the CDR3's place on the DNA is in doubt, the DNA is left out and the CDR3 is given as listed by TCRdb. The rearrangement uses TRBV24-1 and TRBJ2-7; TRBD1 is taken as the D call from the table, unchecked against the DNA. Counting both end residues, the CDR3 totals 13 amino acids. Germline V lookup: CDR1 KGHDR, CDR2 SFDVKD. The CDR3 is CATSDSYGYTFGS.

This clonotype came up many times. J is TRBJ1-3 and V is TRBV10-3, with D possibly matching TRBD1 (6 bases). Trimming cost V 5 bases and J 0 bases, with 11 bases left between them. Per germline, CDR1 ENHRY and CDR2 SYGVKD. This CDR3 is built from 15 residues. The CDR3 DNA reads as TGTGCCATCAGTCCCGGACAGATCTCTGGAAACACCATATATTTT. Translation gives CAISPGQISGNTIYF.

The CDR3 DNA is TGTGCCAGCAGCTTAGTTGGGATAATGAACACTGAAGCTTTCTTT. Translating gives CASSLVGIMNTEAFF. The chain carries TRBV7-8 and TRBJ1-1; D unclear. V gave up 1 base and J gave up 0 bases, with 9 bases separating them. The germline V gene has CDR1 SGHVS and CDR2 FQNEAQ. There are 15 residues in the CDR3.

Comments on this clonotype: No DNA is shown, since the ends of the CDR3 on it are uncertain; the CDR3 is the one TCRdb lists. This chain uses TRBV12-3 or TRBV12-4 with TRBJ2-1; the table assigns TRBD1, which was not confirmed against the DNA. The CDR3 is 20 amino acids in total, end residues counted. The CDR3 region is CASSYAGELYFGPGRETQYF.